This record looks at one T cell receptor beta chain sequence and its context. CDR3 length: 17 residues. Germline V gene data show CDR1 as SGHRS and CDR2 as YFSETQ. Trimming took off 2 bases at V and 3 bases at J, with 21 bases between the two ends. CDR3 and TCR beta VDJ profiling relied on a genomic DNA template. A single record per CDR3 protein comes from TCRdb applying MiXCR to the reads. This repertoire shows 150,000 to 200,000 distinct CDR3 sequences, less than 50% found once; its top ten account for roughly 2%. This entry is derived from a study of CD8+CD57+ T cells in acquired aplastic anemia. Sequencing involved patients with CD8+CD57+ cell expansion previously shown by flow cytometry.

The sequence came from a human donor with aplastic anemia. Specimen: sorted CD4+, CD8+, or CD8+CD57+ T cells (not recorded which) from PBMCs. The rearrangement links TRBV5-1 to TRBJ2-7; tentatively, D is TRBD1 (6 bases). The CDR3 DNA reads TGCGCCAGCAGCTTAGCACAGGGCGGACCCAAAAGCTACGAGCAGTACTTC. Translation gives CASSLAQGGPKSYEQYF.